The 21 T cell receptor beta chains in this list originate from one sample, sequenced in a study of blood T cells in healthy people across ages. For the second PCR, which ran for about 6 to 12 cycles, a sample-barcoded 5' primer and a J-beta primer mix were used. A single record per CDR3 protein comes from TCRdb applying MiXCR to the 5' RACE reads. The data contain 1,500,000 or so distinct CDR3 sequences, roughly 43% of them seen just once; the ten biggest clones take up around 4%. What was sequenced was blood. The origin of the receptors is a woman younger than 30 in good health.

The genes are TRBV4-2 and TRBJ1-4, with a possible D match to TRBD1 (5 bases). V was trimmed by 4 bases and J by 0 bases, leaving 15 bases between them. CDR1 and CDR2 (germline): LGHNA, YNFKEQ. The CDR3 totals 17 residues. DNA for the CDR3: TGTGCCAGCAGCCGAAACAATGTGGGGCCAACTAATGAAAAACTGTTTTTT. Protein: CASSRNNVGPTNEKLFF.

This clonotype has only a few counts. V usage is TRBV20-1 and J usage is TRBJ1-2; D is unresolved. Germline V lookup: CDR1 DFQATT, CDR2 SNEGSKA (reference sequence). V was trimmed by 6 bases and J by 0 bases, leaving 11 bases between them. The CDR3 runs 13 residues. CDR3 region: CSAPVLTNYGYTF. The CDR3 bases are TGCAGTGCCCCGGTACTGACTAACTATGGCTACACCTTC.

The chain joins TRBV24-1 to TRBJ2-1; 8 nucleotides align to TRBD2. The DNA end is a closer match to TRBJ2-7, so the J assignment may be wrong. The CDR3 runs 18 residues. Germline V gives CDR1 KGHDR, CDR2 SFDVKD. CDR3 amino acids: CATSDGKKAGAAYNEQYF. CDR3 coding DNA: TGTGCCACCAGTGATGGTAAAAAAGCGGGAGCAGCCTACAATGAGCAGTACTTC.

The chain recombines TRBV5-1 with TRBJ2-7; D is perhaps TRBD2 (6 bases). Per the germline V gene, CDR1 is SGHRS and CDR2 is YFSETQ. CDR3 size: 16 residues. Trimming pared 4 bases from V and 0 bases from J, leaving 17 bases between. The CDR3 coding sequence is TGCGCCAGCAGCCCACAAAGGAGGGTTCGCTCCTACGAGCAGTACTTC. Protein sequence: CASSPQRRVRSYEQYF.

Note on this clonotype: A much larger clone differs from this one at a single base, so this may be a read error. This CDR3 is CASSKGRGLQETQYF. The CDR3 DNA sequence: TGCGCCAGCAGTAAGGGACGGGGGCTCCAAGAGACCCAGTACTTC. V is TRBV10-1 and J is TRBJ2-5; perhaps D is TRBD1 or TRBD2 (6 bases each). The CDR3 has 15 residues. V shed 5 bases and J shed 1 base, with 14 bases lying between them. Germline values: CDR1 WNHNN, CDR2 SYGVQD (reference sequence).

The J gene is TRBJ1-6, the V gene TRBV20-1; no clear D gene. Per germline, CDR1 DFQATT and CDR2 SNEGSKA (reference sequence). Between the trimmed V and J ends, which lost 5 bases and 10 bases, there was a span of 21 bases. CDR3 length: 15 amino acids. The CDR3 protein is CSAPKDGSRSSPLHF. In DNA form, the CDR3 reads TGCAGTGCTCCAAAGGACGGATCTAGAAGCTCACCCCTCCACTTT.

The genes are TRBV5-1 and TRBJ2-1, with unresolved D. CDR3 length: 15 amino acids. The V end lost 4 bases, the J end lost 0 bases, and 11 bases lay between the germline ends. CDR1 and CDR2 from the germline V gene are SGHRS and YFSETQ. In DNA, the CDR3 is TGCGCCAGCAGCAATGATGGTGACTCCTACAATGAGCAGTTCTTC. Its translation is CASSNDGDSYNEQFF.

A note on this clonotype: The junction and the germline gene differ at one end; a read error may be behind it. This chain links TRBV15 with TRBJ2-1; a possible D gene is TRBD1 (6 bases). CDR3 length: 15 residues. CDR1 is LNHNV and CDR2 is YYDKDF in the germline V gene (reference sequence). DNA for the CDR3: TGTGTCACCAGAAGAAGCCGGGACATTAACAATGAGCAGTTCTTC. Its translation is CVTRRSRDINNEQFF.

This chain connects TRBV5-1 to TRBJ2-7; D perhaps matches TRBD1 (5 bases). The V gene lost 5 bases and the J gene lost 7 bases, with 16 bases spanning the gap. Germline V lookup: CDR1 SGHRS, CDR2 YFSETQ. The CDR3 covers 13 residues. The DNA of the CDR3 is TGCGCCAGCAGAACGACAGACCACAATGAGCAGTACTTC. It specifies CASRTTDHNEQYF.

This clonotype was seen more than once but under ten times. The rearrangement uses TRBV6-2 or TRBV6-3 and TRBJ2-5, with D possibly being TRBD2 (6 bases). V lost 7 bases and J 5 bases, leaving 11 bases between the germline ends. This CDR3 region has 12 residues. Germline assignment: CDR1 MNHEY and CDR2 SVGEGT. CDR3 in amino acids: CASNPRGETQYF. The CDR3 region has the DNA TGTGCCAGCAACCCGCGGGGCGAGACCCAGTACTTC.

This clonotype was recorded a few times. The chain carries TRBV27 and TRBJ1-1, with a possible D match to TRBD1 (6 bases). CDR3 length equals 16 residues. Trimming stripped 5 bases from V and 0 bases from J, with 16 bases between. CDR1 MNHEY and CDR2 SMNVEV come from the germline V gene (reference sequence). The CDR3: CASSPTEGGMNTEAFF. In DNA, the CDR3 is TGTGCCAGCAGTCCAACGGAGGGGGGCATGAACACTGAAGCTTTCTTT.

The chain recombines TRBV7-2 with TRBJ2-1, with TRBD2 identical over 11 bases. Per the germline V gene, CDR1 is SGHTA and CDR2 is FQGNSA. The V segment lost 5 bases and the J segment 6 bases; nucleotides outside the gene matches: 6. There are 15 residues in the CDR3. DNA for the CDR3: TGTGCCAGCAGCCCGATTAGCGGGGGGGCCAATGAGCAGTTCTTC. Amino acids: CASSPISGGANEQFF.

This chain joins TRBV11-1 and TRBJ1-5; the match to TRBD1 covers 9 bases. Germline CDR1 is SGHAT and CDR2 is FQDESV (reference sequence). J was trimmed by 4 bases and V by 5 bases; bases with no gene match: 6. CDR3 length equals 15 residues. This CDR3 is CASSPGQGPNQPQHF. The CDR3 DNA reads TGTGCCAGCAGCCCCGGACAGGGGCCAAATCAGCCCCAGCATTTT.

In DNA, the CDR3 is TGTGCCAGCAGTTTAGGTCGGGGAGTGCGCACAGATACGCAGTATTTT. Protein sequence: CASSLGRGVRTDTQYF. This chain joins TRBV12-3 or TRBV12-4 and TRBJ2-3; possibly TRBD2 for D (5 bases). The germline V and J ends were trimmed by 1 base and 1 base, with 12 bases remaining between them. The CDR3 spans 16 residues.

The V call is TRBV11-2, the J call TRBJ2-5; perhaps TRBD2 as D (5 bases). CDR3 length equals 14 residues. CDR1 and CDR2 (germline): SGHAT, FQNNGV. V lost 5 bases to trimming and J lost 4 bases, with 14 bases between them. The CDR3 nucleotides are TGTGCCAGCAGCAATAGGAGGAGTAGAGAGACCCAGTACTTC. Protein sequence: CASSNRRSRETQYF.

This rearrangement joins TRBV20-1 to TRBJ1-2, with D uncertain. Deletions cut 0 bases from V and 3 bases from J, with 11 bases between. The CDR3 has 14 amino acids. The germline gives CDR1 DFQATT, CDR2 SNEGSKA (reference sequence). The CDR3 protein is CSARDTKGDYGYTF. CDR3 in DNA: TGCAGTGCTAGAGATACAAAGGGAGACTATGGCTACACCTTC.

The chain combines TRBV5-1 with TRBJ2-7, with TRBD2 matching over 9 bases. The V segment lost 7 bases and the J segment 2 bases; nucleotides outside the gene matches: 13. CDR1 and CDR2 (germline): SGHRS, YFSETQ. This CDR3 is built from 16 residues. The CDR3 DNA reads TGCGCCAGCGTCGCCTTTGAAGCGGGGGGCACCTACGAGCAGTACTTC. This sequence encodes CASVAFEAGGTYEQYF.

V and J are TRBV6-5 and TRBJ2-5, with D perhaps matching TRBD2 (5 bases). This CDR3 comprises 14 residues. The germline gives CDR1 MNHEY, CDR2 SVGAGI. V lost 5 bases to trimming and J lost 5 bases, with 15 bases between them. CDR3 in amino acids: CASSAFPPGETQYF. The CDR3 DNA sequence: TGTGCCAGCAGTGCCTTTCCCCCGGGGGAGACCCAGTACTTC.

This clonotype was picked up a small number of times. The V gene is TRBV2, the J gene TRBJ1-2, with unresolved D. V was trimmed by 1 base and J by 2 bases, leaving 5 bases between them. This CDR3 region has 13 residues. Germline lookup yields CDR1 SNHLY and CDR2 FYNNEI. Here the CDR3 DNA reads TGTGCCAGCAGTGAAGAGTCCAACTATGGCTACACCTTC. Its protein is CASSEESNYGYTF.

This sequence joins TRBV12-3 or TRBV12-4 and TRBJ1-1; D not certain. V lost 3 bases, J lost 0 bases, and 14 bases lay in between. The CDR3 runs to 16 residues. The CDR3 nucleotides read TGTGCCAGCAGTTTCACCCCTAGTAGGATGAACACTGAAGCTTTCTTT. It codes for CASSFTPSRMNTEAFF.

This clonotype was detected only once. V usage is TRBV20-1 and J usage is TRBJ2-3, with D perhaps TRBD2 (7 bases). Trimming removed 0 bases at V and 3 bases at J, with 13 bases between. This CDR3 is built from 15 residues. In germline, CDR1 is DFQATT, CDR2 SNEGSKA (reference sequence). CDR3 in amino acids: CSARDIGGRTDTQYF. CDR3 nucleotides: TGCAGTGCTAGAGATATCGGGGGGCGAACAGATACGCAGTATTTT.